The present entry profiles one TCR beta chain with its context. Its recognized antigen is unknown. No base qualities exist here, and no much larger clone lies one base off it. This sample is drawn from a study of blood T cell repertoires in COVID-19 (dated by TCRdb to 2020 to 2022). The study in broad terms: Samples from collaborators originated in the United States, Italy and Spain and spanned both the acute and convalescent phases of COVID-19. The sample metadata nearly always contained a de-identified subject ID, COVID-19 status, age in years and sex. A freely available public database, intended as a resource for researchers studying the immune response to SARS-CoV-2, is where the repertoires were released. The prospective study material was composed of cDNA or gDNA derived from T cells, B-cell-depleted T cells, or PBMCs. Samples were obtained from the ongoing ImmuneRACE study (first 160 participants) and from approximately 1,200 subjects provided by 6 global collaborators. Deeply sampled blood TCRbeta repertoires from subjects exposed to, actively infected with, or recovered from COVID-19 were included in the dataset. Where available, HLA class I and class II types were taken from metadata supplied by the sample provider and were not determined by assay-based typing. Findings and caveats that apply to the study as a whole: The amount of clinical and demographic metadata varied by source and participant and was provided uncurated.

The collaborating institutions used their own protocols to collect whole blood in K2EDTA tubes. For TCRbeta analysis, collaborators shipped samples in one of three forms: frozen whole blood, isolated PBMCs, or DNA extracted from either of those sample types. The immunoSEQ Assay, a bias-controlled multiplex PCR, was used to amplify TCRbeta CDR3 regions from genomic DNA. On the study's bioinformatics: The number of nucleated cells in each sample was estimated from the amplification of reference gene primers within the assay. To quantify the absolute abundance of each unique TCRbeta CDR3 rearrangement, sequence reads were collapsed and filtered. For each sample, productive Simpson clonality was calculated as the square root of Simpson's diversity index over productive rearrangements. The clones in this table, taken by TCRdb from immuneACCESS, are in-frame only. Not every clone is retained; where verified, under half of the shortfall comes from an unresolved V gene, and the cause of the rest is unknown. V and J calls and clone size come straight from that table; D and trimming were deduced from the DNA. The sample table shows about 230,000 clones, and less than 90% are seen once. Jointly, the top ten make up about 2.5% of the sample.

Between the V and J ends, shortened by 8 bases and 10 bases respectively, the junction contains 30 bases. Including the terminal cysteine and phenylalanine, the CDR3 comprises 17 residues. The kept DNA is CDR3 alone, 51 bases in frame from the first base. The sequence is built from TRBV23-1 and TRBJ2-1; the best D guess is TRBD1, with 6 bases matching. TRBV23-1 has ORF status, its function being uncertain. The receptor was isolated from a woman aged 70-85 years with active or convalescent COVID-19. The sequenced material came from peripheral blood. The DNA sequence is given as TGCGCCAGCCTGAAGCGGACAGTTAATTGTCAGGTCTGGGAGCAGTTCTTC. Its amino acids are CASLKRTVNCQVWEQFF.